Listed below are T cell receptor beta chains from one sample, sequenced in a study of STAT3 mutations in large granular lymphocyte leukemia. Sequencing used immunoSEQ multiplex PCR; TCRdb keeps in-frame clones, though not all of them. The table lists around 17,000 clones, 80% to 90% of them singletons. The sequencing input was peripheral blood mononuclear cells. The receptors shown here come from a man aged 50 to 59 with T-cell large granular lymphocyte leukemia. Some clones in this sample may be carry-over from other donors' samples. Both conserved end residues are trimmed from each CDR3.

v_gene	j_gene	CDR3aa
TRBV4-3	TRBJ2-7	ASSPPSGAHEQY
TRBV2	TRBJ1-2	ASRGTGGYGYT
TRBV19	TRBJ1-3	ASSTSLVGGNTIY
TRBV4-2	TRBJ2-1	ASSQGGGGADEQF
TRBV5-1	TRBJ1-6	ASSLGTDNSPLH
TRBV7-2	TRBJ2-5	ASSLDPSSETQY
TRBV18	TRBJ2-7	ASSEIDGTYEQY
TRBV4-1	TRBJ2-7	ASSQAAGLGEQY
TRBV18	TRBJ1-2	ASSPPYPTNYGYT
TRBV7-8	TRBJ1-3	ASSLGRTVYSGNTIY
TRBV5-6	TRBJ2-7	ASSSYGHDRTSYEQY
TRBV5-1	TRBJ2-1	ASSPGLAGGHNEQF
TRBV7-2	TRBJ2-3	ASNKGGSTDTQY
TRBV30	TRBJ1-5	AWSGGSNQPQH
TRBV29-1	TRBJ1-1	SVGRGNTEAF
TRBV4-1	TRBJ2-6	ASASTGGNSGANVLT
TRBV5-1	TRBJ2-3	ASSSAGSGDTQY
TRBV27	TRBJ2-7	ASSFWASGTYEQY
TRBV6-4	TRBJ2-3	ASSERGGTDTQY
TRBV5-6	TRBJ2-7	ASSFGAGEYYEQY
TRBV2	TRBJ2-1	ASSLGTSGSGPYNEQF
TRBV13	TRBJ1-6	ASSFRELNSPLH
TRBV28	TRBJ1-4	ASSPQDREKLF
TRBV18	TRBJ2-5	ASSPPGLQETQY
TRBV5-1	TRBJ2-3	ASSDLAGGPDTQY
TRBV11-2	TRBJ2-3	ASSDYRGRGDTQY
TRBV5-1	TRBJ2-7	ASSVGAQDRASYEQY
TRBV18	TRBJ1-2	ASSPTGQEIYGYT
TRBV4-3	TRBJ2-5	ASSQDRQGGTRRETQY
TRBV7-9	TRBJ2-3	ASSLVWLAGGLDTQY
TRBV27	TRBJ1-5	ASSGSRGRNQPQH
TRBV11-2	TRBJ2-7	ASSHTGAPWGTYEQY
TRBV7-9	TRBJ1-4	ASSLAVTEKLF
TRBV6-5	TRBJ1-4	ASSYSTGGKLF
TRBV7-8	TRBJ1-6	ASSVQGAGGSPLH
TRBV4-2	TRBJ2-5	ASSRLAGKETQY
TRBV27	TRBJ2-1	ASSLSGEREQF
TRBV4-2	TRBJ2-3	ASSQDTGRGITDTQY
TRBV30	TRBJ2-5	AWSVESYQETQY
TRBV20-1	TRBJ1-5	SAKGPGAQH
TRBV4-1	TRBJ1-2	ASSQGQLANYGYT
TRBV7-8	TRBJ2-7	ASSHGRLDSLDEQY
TRBV28	TRBJ1-1	ASSLWPSMNTEAF
TRBV4-1	TRBJ1-2	ASSQDIGPHYGYT
TRBV4-2	TRBJ2-1	ASSQDLAGAYNEQF
TRBV7-8	TRBJ2-1	ASSFDTSVRNEQF
TRBV9	TRBJ1-5	ATAGTANQPQH
TRBV5-1	TRBJ2-7	ASSLVLATTYEQY
TRBV14	TRBJ2-7	ASSALAGKPYEQY
TRBV12-2	TRBJ1-4	ASRLGSATNEKLF
TRBV5-6	TRBJ2-5	ASSFSGGGETQY
TRBV7-6	TRBJ2-7	ASSPGEGGYEQY
TRBV7-9	TRBJ2-7	ASSTLPGARYEQY